These 29 T cell receptor beta chains came from one sample sequenced in a study of T cell repertoires in cytomegalovirus infection. In TCRdb, the reads were re-called with MiXCR into one record per CDR3 protein. Found here are approximately 1,000,000 distinct CDR3 sequences, less than 35% of them singletons; the top ten hold around 15%. Their antigen targets remain unknown. The source was cultured CD8+ T cells from PBMCs, collected from culture after CMV antigen stimulation. The receptor set was obtained from a human donor in good health (CMV status not recorded). Some clones in this sample may be carry-over from other donors' samples.

The chain uses TRBV6-2 or TRBV6-3 and TRBJ2-1; 7 bases match TRBD2. Germline-derived CDR1 and CDR2 are MNHEY and SVGEGT. V dropped 2 bases and J dropped 4; count of bases not matched to a gene: 5. The length of the CDR3 is 15 residues. CDR3 in DNA: TGTGCCAGCAGTTACGCGGGGGAATATTACAATGAGCAGTTCTTC. Amino acids: CASSYAGEYYNEQFF.

The chain uses TRBV6-6 and TRBJ2-7; possibly TRBD2 for D (5 bases). Trimming removed 0 bases from V and 6 bases from J, with 9 bases in between. The germline V gene has CDR1 MNHNY and CDR2 SVGAGI (reference sequence). CDR3 length: 13 amino acids. The CDR3 is CASSYSRVLEQYV. CDR3 coding DNA: TGTGCCAGCAGTTACTCGAGGGTCCTCGAGCAGTACGTC.

The chain links TRBV5-6 to TRBJ2-3; D gene unclear. The CDR3 spans 12 residues. Trimming cost V 2 bases and J 12 bases, with 13 bases left between them. CDR1 SGHDT and CDR2 YYEEEE come from the germline V gene. The CDR3 nucleotides read TGTGCCAGCAGCTTATCCCATTTGCCCCAGTATTTT. Translated: CASSLSHLPQYF.

This clonotype was seen ten or more times. J is TRBJ2-1 and V is TRBV7-6, with 8 positions matching TRBD1. V was pared by 5 bases and J by 2 bases, with 8 bases of the junction left unmatched. The CDR3 totals 16 residues. Germline assignment: CDR1 SGHVS and CDR2 FNYEAQ. For the CDR3, the DNA is TGTGCCAGCAGCATCCGGACAGGGAACCCCTACAATGAGCAGTTCTTC. Residues: CASSIRTGNPYNEQFF.

The chain combines TRBV13 with TRBJ1-1, with D uncertain. Trimming stripped 8 bases from V and 0 bases from J, with 10 bases between. CDR3 length: 13 amino acids. In germline, CDR1 is PRHDT, CDR2 FYEKMQ (reference sequence). CDR3 sequence (DNA): TGTGCCAGCTACGGCCGCATGAACACTGAAGCTTTCTTT. Protein sequence: CASYGRMNTEAFF.

This clonotype occurred a few times. The chain carries TRBV7-6 and TRBJ1-3; D is uncertain. CDR1 SGHVS and CDR2 FNYEAQ come from the germline V gene. V lost 5 bases and J 0 bases, leaving 11 bases between the germline ends. This CDR3 contains 15 residues. The CDR3 reads CASSPDRSSGNTIYF. DNA for the CDR3: TGTGCCAGCAGCCCCGACCGGAGCTCTGGAAACACCATATATTTT.

The chain has TRBV7-2 and TRBJ2-5, with TRBD2 matching over 12 bases. CDR3 length: 16 residues. V was pared by 6 bases and J by 0 bases, with 5 bases of the junction left unmatched. Germline lookup yields CDR1 SGHTA and CDR2 FQGNSA. CDR3 DNA: TGTGCCAGCAGGCAAACTAGCGGGGGGCACCAAGAGACCCAGTACTTC. Residues: CASRQTSGGHQETQYF.

Only a few counts were recorded for this clonotype. The chain couples TRBV15 to TRBJ2-5; D not resolved. The V end lost 0 bases, the J end lost 2 bases, and 10 bases lay between the germline ends. Germline V CDR1 and CDR2: LNHNV, YYDKDF (reference sequence). CDR3 length: 15 residues. This chain's CDR3 is CATSRDVGKQETQYF. The CDR3 nucleotides read TGTGCCACCAGCAGAGATGTGGGGAAGCAAGAGACCCAGTACTTC.

The genes are TRBV6-2 or TRBV6-3 and TRBJ1-2, with 8 bases that match TRBD1. Germline V gene sequence: CDR1 MNHEY, CDR2 SVGEGT. The trim removed 7 bases at V and 2 bases at J, leaving 6 bases unmatched. The CDR3 is made up of 14 amino acids. The CDR3 spells CASTFGTGNYGYTF. In DNA, the CDR3 is TGTGCCAGCACTTTCGGGACAGGAAACTATGGCTACACCTTC.

This clonotype was detected only a few times. J is TRBJ2-1 and V is TRBV6-5, with D hard to call. V was clipped by 0 bases and J by 0 bases, with 6 bases between them. This CDR3 is 15 amino acids long. Germline CDR1 reads MNHEY; CDR2 reads SVGAGI. The CDR3 bases are TGTGCCAGCAGTTACTCGGCAGACTCCTACAATGAGCAGTTCTTC. It yields the protein CASSYSADSYNEQFF.

In its sample, this clonotype was seen a few times. The chain joins TRBV6-6 to TRBJ1-1, with D uncertain. Trimming removed 5 bases at V and 7 bases at J, with 8 bases between. CDR3 size: 11 residues. CDR1 and CDR2 (germline): MNHNY, SVGAGI (reference sequence). The CDR3 DNA reads TGTGCCAGCAGTGGAAAGAGTGAAGCTTTCTTT. Protein sequence: CASSGKSEAFF.

This sequence joins TRBV9 and TRBJ2-4, with TRBD2 as a possible D gene (7 bases). Per germline, CDR1 SGDLS and CDR2 YYNGEE. The length of the CDR3 is 12 residues. V lost 7 bases and J 5 bases, leaving 10 bases between the germline ends. CDR3 sequence reads: CASGGAENIQYF. Here the CDR3 DNA reads TGTGCCAGCGGGGGGGCTGAAAACATTCAGTACTTC.

The chain couples TRBV28 to TRBJ2-7; 10 nucleotides match TRBD1. From germline, CDR1 is MDHEN and CDR2 SYDVKM. The CDR3 is 15 amino acids. V shed 6 bases, J shed 0 bases, and the junction held 5 bases outside the gene matches. The CDR3 is CASSPDRGHSYEQYF. The CDR3 DNA follows: TGTGCCAGCAGCCCCGACAGGGGGCACTCCTACGAGCAGTACTTC.

This clonotype was counted ten times or more. The V and J genes are TRBV6-6 and TRBJ2-1; D possibly uses TRBD1 or TRBD2 (5 bases each). The V end was cut by 2 bases, the J end by 6 bases, with 8 bases between. Per germline, CDR1 MNHNY and CDR2 SVGAGI (reference sequence). The CDR3 is 13 residues long. The CDR3 coding sequence is TGTGCCAGCAGTTACACGGGGCGCAATGAGCAGTTCTTC. This gives the protein CASSYTGRNEQFF.

J is TRBJ2-3 and V is TRBV6-5; D is possibly TRBD2 (6 bases). This CDR3 region has 16 residues. In germline, CDR1 is MNHEY, CDR2 SVGAGI. Trimming removed 10 bases from V and 3 bases from J, with 23 bases in between. Here the CDR3 reads CANRALPGLKTDTQYF. CDR3 in DNA: TGTGCCAACAGAGCCCTCCCGGGACTGAAGACAGATACGCAGTATTTT.

CDR3 bases: TGTGCCAGCAGCTCCGACAGCCGCAATCAGCCCCAGCATTTT. Translating gives CASSSDSRNQPQHF. The V gene is TRBV7-9, the J gene TRBJ1-5, with D perhaps matching TRBD1 (5 bases). CDR1 SEHNR and CDR2 FQNEAQ come from the germline V gene (reference sequence). Trimming took 4 bases from V and 2 from J, leaving 9 bases between them. The CDR3 has 14 residues.

The rearrangement uses TRBV27 and TRBJ2-7; D is unclear. V gave up 0 bases and J gave up 5 bases, with 14 bases separating them. The CDR3 consists of 15 residues. CDR1 is MNHEY and CDR2 is SMNVEV in the germline V gene (reference sequence). The CDR3 region has the DNA TGTGCCAGCAGTTTATCGCTAGGGCAGGTCCACGAGCAGTACTTC. Translated, it gives CASSLSLGQVHEQYF.

A note on this clonotype: The junction differs from germline at one of its ends, possibly a read error. The chain is built from TRBV4-3 and TRBJ2-3; the D gene is possibly TRBD2 (6 bases). The CDR3 has 16 amino acids. Germline CDR1 LGHNA, CDR2 YSLEER. This chain's CDR3 is CTSCLTGGLSTDMQYF. The DNA of the CDR3 is TGCACCAGCTGCCTCACCGGGGGTCTTAGCACAGATATGCAGTATTTT.

This clonotype has more than one count but fewer than ten. The chain has TRBV7-2 and TRBJ2-5, with TRBD1 identical over 9 bases. The CDR3 has 14 residues. V was pared by 6 bases and J by 5 bases, with 7 bases of the junction left unmatched. Germline V gives CDR1 SGHTA, CDR2 FQGNSA. The CDR3 spells CASRPGTGIETQYF. DNA for the CDR3: TGTGCCAGCAGACCCGGGACAGGGATCGAGACCCAGTACTTC.

This clonotype was detected only a few times. The chain has TRBV6-2 or TRBV6-3 and TRBJ2-6; D perhaps matches TRBD1 (5 bases). Looked up from germline, CDR1 is MNHEY and CDR2 is SVGEGT. The V end lost 5 bases, the J end lost 3 bases, and 11 bases lay between the germline ends. The CDR3 sequence is 15 residues long. CDR3 protein: CASSPPGYGANVLTF. For the CDR3, the DNA is TGTGCCAGCAGTCCCCCAGGGTATGGGGCCAACGTCCTGACTTTC.

The sample holds a few counts of this clonotype. The chain combines TRBV28 with TRBJ2-7, with D unresolved. Germline lookup yields CDR1 MDHEN and CDR2 SYDVKM. This CDR3 spans 12 amino acids. V dropped 4 bases and J dropped 3 bases, with 7 bases sitting between them. CDR3 coding DNA: TGTGCCAGCAGTTCTTATGGCTACGAGCAGTACGTC. This sequence encodes CASSSYGYEQYV.

This clonotype was counted between two and nine times. This chain uses TRBV12-3 or TRBV12-4 with TRBJ2-5; TRBD2 agrees at 8 bases. The CDR3 has 13 residues. V trimming: 5 bases; J trimming: 9 bases; junction bases outside the gene matches: 8. CDR3 region: CASSQRGPEAQYF. CDR3 sequence (DNA): TGTGCCAGCAGTCAGCGGGGGCCCGAGGCCCAGTACTTC.

This CDR3 is CSVELAQYSTDTQYF. In DNA, the CDR3 is TGCAGCGTTGAACTAGCCCAATATAGCACAGATACGCAGTATTTT. This chain links TRBV29-1 with TRBJ2-3; D is perhaps TRBD2 (5 bases). The germline V gene encodes CDR1 SQVTM and CDR2 ANQGSEA. V dropped 2 bases and J dropped 0 bases, with 12 bases sitting between them. The CDR3 loop spans 15 amino acids.

This clonotype has only a few counts. The rearrangement uses TRBV4-1 and TRBJ2-2; TRBD1 agrees at 10 bases. After removal of 1 base from V and 7 bases from J, the junction contained 0 bases not matched to a gene. Germline CDR1 and CDR2: MGHRA and YSYEKL. The CDR3 is made up of 14 amino acids. The CDR3 loop reads CASSQGTGGGELFF. CDR3 nucleotide sequence: TGCGCCAGCAGCCAAGGGACAGGGGGCGGGGAGCTGTTTTTT.

The V call is TRBV3-1, the J call TRBJ2-7, with D uncertain. Per germline, CDR1 LGHDT and CDR2 YNNKEL (reference sequence). This CDR3 contains 13 residues. Trimming stripped 4 bases from V and 4 bases from J, with 11 bases between. The CDR3 sequence is CASSPTNGYEQYF. The DNA for the CDR3 is TGTGCCAGCAGCCCTACCAACGGGTACGAGCAGTACTTC.

This clonotype was seen a few times. The V call is TRBV7-9, the J call TRBJ2-5; a weak D match, TRBD2 (6 bases). CDR3 size: 15 residues. Trimming cost V 3 bases and J 5 bases, with 16 bases left between them. Germline CDR1 and CDR2: SEHNR and FQNEAQ (reference sequence). CDR3 region: CASSLDQGLGETQYF. Here the CDR3 DNA reads TGTGCCAGCAGCTTGGACCAGGGACTCGGTGAGACCCAGTACTTC.

This sequence joins TRBV6-6 and TRBJ2-5; 11 bases agree with TRBD2. CDR1 is MNHNY and CDR2 is SVGAGI in the germline V gene (reference sequence). The CDR3 is 17 residues long. J was trimmed by 1 base and V by 0 bases; bases with no gene match: 4. CDR3 in amino acids: CASSYSASGGTQETQYF. The CDR3 region has the DNA TGTGCCAGCAGTTACTCAGCTAGCGGGGGGACCCAAGAGACCCAGTACTTC.

The rearrangement links TRBV5-5 to TRBJ2-5; D may be TRBD1 (6 bases). Trimming took off 5 bases at V and 5 bases at J, with 25 bases between the two ends. The V gene's germline CDR1 is SGHKS and CDR2 YYEKEE (reference sequence). The CDR3 extends over 17 amino acids. CDR3 in DNA: TGTGCCAGCAGGATCTGGGGACGGGACACCCCGCAGGAGACCCAGTACTTC. Translated: CASRIWGRDTPQETQYF. The complete variable domain, with remaining parts taken from reference TRBV5-5 and TRBJ2-5, reads DAGVTQSPTHLIKTRGQQVTLRCSPISGHKSVSWYQQVLGQGPQFIFQYYEKEERGRGNFPDRFSARQFPNYSSELNVNALLLGDSALYLCASRIWGRDTPQETQYFGPGTRLLVL.

This chain links TRBV25-1 with TRBJ2-1; no reliable D call. V gave up 2 bases and J gave up 9 bases, with 5 bases separating them. Germline loops: CDR1 MGHDK, CDR2 SYGVNS. This CDR3 is built from 11 residues. The CDR3 reads CASSETREQFF. Written as DNA, the CDR3 is TGTGCCAGCAGTGAAACACGTGAGCAGTTCTTC.